This T cell receptor beta chain stems from a study of T cell responses to AZD1222 COVID-19 vaccine. Study-wide results and limits: It should be noted that donors were predominantly white British and more often female, and clonal diversity was possibly underestimated.

Sequencing used immunoSEQ multiplex PCR; TCRdb keeps in-frame clones, though not all of them. The sample yields about 120,000 clones, approximately 85% seen once. Trimming removed 4 bases at V and 8 bases at J, with 14 bases between. Germline loops: CDR1 MDHEN, CDR2 SYDVKM. The CDR3 runs 13 residues. Notes on this clone: What it recognizes is unknown.

This receptor was obtained from an adult in good health. The sample consisted of peripheral blood, taken on day 0 of AZD1222 vaccination. This chain connects TRBV28 to TRBJ1-2; possibly TRBD1 for D (5 bases). CDR3: CASSSSQGVGYTF. DNA of the CDR3: TGTGCCAGCAGTTCCTCTCAAGGGGTGGGCTACACCTTC.